The rows below give T cell receptor beta chains drawn from one sample of a study of yellow fever vaccine responses in identical twins. TCRdb itself ran the RT-PCR reads through MiXCR, one entry per CDR3 protein. The sample gives 3,000 to 3,500 distinct CDR3 sequences, roughly four fifths of which show up once; around 6.9% is in the top ten. The sequences come from T cells from blood (PBMCs), unsorted or a sorted subset (not recorded which), collected before or after yellow fever vaccination (not recorded which). The source of these receptors is a woman aged 18-29 years who received the yellow fever vaccine. Each CDR3 is given with its conserved first and last residue. The D gene is left open where the match is weak. Only part of the rows carry a size: once, few, many, or a class if the clone is expanded.

abundance	j_gene	d_gene	v_gene	len	CDR3aa	CDR3nt
NA	TRBJ2-5	NA	TRBV7-6	12	CASSPWEETQYF	TGTGCCAGCAGCCCTTGGGAAGAGACCCAGTACTTC
NA	TRBJ2-7	TRBD1	TRBV11-1	15	CASSLVTGSSYEQYF	TGTGCCAGCAGCTTAGTGACAGGGTCCTCCTACGAGCAGTACTTC
NA	TRBJ2-3	TRBD1	TRBV2	16	CASSEGQGVNTDTQYF	TGTGCCAGCAGTGAAGGTCAGGGGGTCAACACAGATACGCAGTATTTT
NA	TRBJ2-1	NA	TRBV12-3/TRBV12-4	13	CALSPPSYNEQFF	TGTGCCCTCTCTCCGCCCTCCTACAATGAGCAGTTCTTC
NA	TRBJ2-2	NA	TRBV11-1	15	CASSLVEGNTGELFF	TGTGCCAGCAGCTTAGTGGAGGGGAACACCGGGGAGCTGTTTTTT
once	TRBJ2-1	NA	TRBV29-1	10	CSVVGNEQFF	TGCAGCGTTGTGGGGAATGAGCAGTTCTTC
few	TRBJ2-4	NA	TRBV20-1	17	CSARGLEGAPAKNIQYF	TGCAGTGCTAGAGGGCTCGAGGGAGCGCCAGCCAAAAACATTCAGTACTTC
NA	TRBJ2-7	NA	TRBV20-1	14	CSASPTGPYYEQYF	TGCAGTGCTAGCCCTACGGGACCTTACTACGAGCAGTACTTC
NA	TRBJ1-5	NA	TRBV7-9	15	CASSALGNSNQPQHF	TGTGCCAGCAGCGCCCTTGGGAATAGCAATCAGCCCCAGCATTTT
NA	TRBJ2-1	TRBD1	TRBV7-3	16	CASSQGAGGTYNEQFF	TGTGCCAGCAGCCAAGGGGCAGGGGGCACCTACAATGAGCAGTTCTTC
once	TRBJ2-3	TRBD2	TRBV4-3	15	CASSPSREGQDTQYF	TGCGCCAGCAGCCCTTCTCGGGAGGGCCAAGATACGCAGTATTTT
NA	TRBJ2-3	NA	TRBV6-4	16	CASSAQTGTPADTQYF	TGTGCCAGCAGTGCCCAAACCGGGACTCCCGCCGATACGCAGTATTTT
NA	TRBJ2-2	NA	TRBV24-1	15	CATSAERTNTGELFF	TGTGCCACCAGCGCTGAGCGGACAAACACCGGGGAGCTGTTTTTT
NA	TRBJ2-1	TRBD2	TRBV7-2	15	CASSLAGGLAGEQFF	TGTGCCAGCAGCTTAGCGGGAGGACTAGCCGGCGAGCAGTTCTTC
NA	TRBJ2-5	NA	TRBV19	14	CASSISLAGETQYF	TGTGCCAGTAGTATATCCCTAGCCGGCGAGACCCAGTACTTC
few	TRBJ1-1	NA	TRBV2	15	CASPNPRTIDGEAFF	TGTGCCAGCCCCAACCCTAGAACGATTGACGGTGAAGCTTTCTTT
NA	TRBJ2-3	NA	TRBV11-1	14	CASSLEGYADTQYF	TGTGCCAGCAGCTTAGAAGGTTACGCAGATACGCAGTATTTT
NA	TRBJ2-7	TRBD1	TRBV10-3	13	CAISEDRGYAQYF	TGTGCCATCAGCGAGGACAGGGGCTACGCGCAGTACTTC
NA	TRBJ2-1	NA	TRBV18	13	CASSPGSLNEQFF	TGTGCCAGCTCACCGGGCAGCCTCAATGAGCAGTTCTTC
few	TRBJ1-5	NA	TRBV2	15	CASSESSGINQPQHF	TGTGCCAGCAGTGAATCATCAGGGATCAATCAGCCCCAGCATTTT
NA	TRBJ2-7	NA	TRBV15	12	CATSRDTSEQYF	TGTGCCACCAGCAGAGACACTAGCGAGCAGTACTTC
NA	TRBJ2-2	NA	TRBV11-3	14	CASSPGGNTGELFF	TGTGCCAGCAGCCCTGGAGGGAACACCGGGGAGCTGTTTTTT
NA	TRBJ2-5	NA	TRBV7-9	15	CASSSTLGLGETQYF	TGTGCCAGCAGCAGCACACTGGGGCTAGGGGAGACCCAGTACTTC
NA	TRBJ2-1	TRBD2	TRBV2	16	CASSEVGLAGGPQQFF	TGTGCCAGCAGTGAAGTGGGACTAGCGGGAGGTCCCCAGCAGTTCTTC
NA	TRBJ2-3	NA	TRBV29-1	13	CSVELGQADTQYF	TGCAGCGTTGAATTGGGGCAGGCGGATACGCAGTATTTT
few	TRBJ1-4	TRBD1	TRBV4-1	19	CASTPSYEGAPSTNEKLFF	TGCGCCAGCACCCCCAGTTATGAGGGGGCGCCCTCAACTAATGAAAAACTGTTTTTT
NA	TRBJ1-6	NA	TRBV7-9	14	CASSLVAVDSPLHF	TGTGCCAGCAGCTTAGTGGCGGTGGATTCACCCCTCCACTTT
NA	TRBJ2-3	NA	TRBV9	14	CASSVGGSTDTQYF	TGTGCCAGCAGCGTAGGTGGTAGCACAGATACGCAGTATTTT
NA	TRBJ1-6	NA	TRBV13	17	CASRGETVRSYNSPLHF	TGTGCCAGCAGGGGCGAGACAGTCCGCTCCTATAATTCACCCCTCCACTTT
few	TRBJ2-3	NA	TRBV4-3	16	CASSQDLASGIDTQYF	TGCGCCAGCAGCCAAGATCTAGCCTCGGGGATAGATACGCAGTATTTT
NA	TRBJ1-2	NA	TRBV27	14	CASSLRGANYGYTF	TGTGCCAGCAGTCTCAGGGGAGCTAACTATGGCTACACCTTC
NA	TRBJ1-1	NA	TRBV20-1	12	CSASQLTREAFF	TGCAGTGCTAGCCAACTAACCCGTGAAGCTTTCTTT
NA	TRBJ2-1	TRBD2	TRBV7-9	14	CASSLAGSYNEQFF	TGTGCCAGCAGCCTAGCGGGATCCTACAATGAGCAGTTCTTC
NA	TRBJ2-1	NA	TRBV27	14	CASSRAPRNNEQFF	TGTGCCAGCAGTAGGGCCCCTCGTAACAATGAGCAGTTCTTC
NA	TRBJ2-7	TRBD2	TRBV11-3	15	CASSLGPSGTYEQYF	TGTGCCAGCAGCTTAGGTCCTAGCGGGACCTACGAGCAGTACTTC
NA	TRBJ2-2	TRBD1	TRBV13	16	CASDSRRDRRTGELFF	TGTGCCAGCGACTCTCGCCGGGACAGGAGGACCGGGGAGCTGTTTTTT
NA	TRBJ2-1	NA	TRBV13	12	CASMGRFYEQFF	TGTGCCAGCATGGGACGCTTCTATGAGCAGTTCTTC
NA	TRBJ2-7	NA	TRBV5-6	13	CASSLRQAYEQYF	TGTGCCAGCAGCTTGAGGCAAGCCTACGAGCAGTACTTC
NA	TRBJ1-5	NA	TRBV9	15	CASSVEGESNQPQHF	TGTGCCAGCAGCGTAGAAGGGGAATCAAATCAGCCCCAGCATTTT
NA	TRBJ2-7	NA	TRBV12-3/TRBV12-4	15	CASQSRQAIGYEQYF	TGTGCCAGCCAAAGTCGGCAGGCGATAGGCTACGAGCAGTACTTC
few	TRBJ2-2	NA	TRBV7-9	12	CASSPTGGELFF	TGTGCCAGCAGCCCCACAGGGGGGGAGCTGTTTTTT
NA	TRBJ2-7	NA	TRBV9	13	CASSGASPYEQYF	TGTGCCAGCAGCGGGGCTAGTCCATACGAGCAGTACTTC
NA	TRBJ1-4	NA	TRBV2	17	CASTGPVIGGDGEKLFF	TGTGCCAGCACTGGCCCGGTAATCGGGGGGGACGGTGAAAAACTGTTTTTT
NA	TRBJ2-7	NA	TRBV24-1	12	CATSGGSYEQYF	TGTGCCACCAGTGGAGGGTCCTACGAGCAGTACTTC
NA	TRBJ2-1	TRBD2	TRBV15	16	CATSRLAGGIYNEQFF	TGTGCCACCAGCCGGTTAGCGGGGGGTATCTACAATGAGCAGTTCTTC
NA	TRBJ2-3	NA	TRBV7-9	13	CASFRVGTDTQYF	TGTGCCAGCTTCCGGGTTGGCACAGATACGCAGTATTTT
NA	TRBJ1-2	NA	TRBV11-1	13	CASSPATGKGYTF	TGTGCCAGCAGCCCGGCGACAGGAAAGGGCTACACCTTC
NA	TRBJ2-1	TRBD2	TRBV11-1	15	CASSSPSSGSNEQFF	TGTGCCAGCAGCTCGCCCTCGAGCGGGAGTAATGAGCAGTTCTTC